The 3 T cell receptor beta chains presented below share a single source sample, sequenced in a study of T cell responses to AZD1222 COVID-19 vaccine. Some clones are missing from TCRdb's copy, which holds only in-frame ones; the method was immunoSEQ multiplex PCR. Of about 94,000 clones listed, roughly 88% are singletons. The sequencing used peripheral blood, collected on day 0 of AZD1222 vaccination. All receptors derive from an adult in good health.

This clone appeared once. The chain joins TRBV11-3 to TRBJ2-1; 7 bases fit TRBD2. CDR1 and CDR2 from the germline V gene are SGHNT and YENEEA. Trimming cost V 5 bases and J 3 bases; bases outside gene matches: 10. This CDR3 contains 16 residues. The CDR3: CASSLGGTFHYNEQFF. Here the CDR3 DNA reads TGTGCCAGCAGCCTGGGGGGGACTTTCCACTACAATGAGCAGTTCTTC.

The gene calls are TRBV5-1 and TRBJ2-2; D is ambiguous. Germline CDR1 and CDR2: SGHRS and YFSETQ. The length of the CDR3 is 16 residues. V lost 0 bases and J 7 bases, leaving 16 bases between the germline ends. CDR3 sequence: CASSLARSFGIGELFF. CDR3 sequence (DNA): TGCGCCAGCAGCTTGGCCAGGTCGTTTGGTATCGGGGAGCTGTTTTTT.

J is TRBJ1-5 and V is TRBV19; D not resolved. V was pared by 3 bases and J by 0 bases, with 6 bases between. This CDR3 has 14 amino acids. Germline V gene lookup returns CDR1 LNHDA and CDR2 SQIVND (reference sequence). CDR3 amino acids: CASSISGSNQPQHF. The CDR3 region has the DNA TGTGCCAGTAGTATTTCAGGTAGCAATCAGCCCCAGCATTTT. Based on the CDR3 plus reference TRBV19 and TRBJ1-5, the full variable domain is DGGITQSPKYLFRKEGQNVTLSCEQNLNHDAMYWYRQDPGQGLRLIYYSQIVNDFQKGDIAEGYSVSREKKESFPLTVTSAQKNPTAFYLCASSISGSNQPQHFGDGTRLSIL.